Presented here are 30 T cell receptor beta chains from one specimen sequenced in a study of T cells in localized non-small cell lung cancer. Sequencing used immunoSEQ multiplex PCR; TCRdb keeps in-frame clones, though not all of them. The sample yields fewer than 45,000 clones, about 88% seen once. The sample was peripheral blood, taken before any cancer treatment. All receptors come from a woman aged 18 to 55 with stage III lung adenocarcinoma.

CDR3 DNA sequence: TGTGCCTGGAGTCAGGATAACTATGGCTACACCTTC. Translated: CAWSQDNYGYTF. The chain carries TRBV30 and TRBJ1-2; D is unclear. This CDR3 contains 12 residues. Germline-derived CDR1 and CDR2 are GTSNPN and SVGIG (reference sequence). Between the trimmed V and J ends, which lost 2 bases and 1 base, there was a span of 5 bases.

In DNA, the CDR3 is TGTGCCAGCAGTTACTCCAGCGGCAACTATGGCTACACCTTC. Its protein is CASSYSSGNYGYTF. The V call is TRBV6-6, the J call TRBJ1-2; unclear D gene. The CDR3 is 14 amino acids. The ends were cut back, 0 bases at V and 2 bases at J, with 7 bases in the middle. Germline V CDR1 and CDR2: MNHNY, SVGAGI (reference sequence).

This rearrangement joins TRBV7-9 to TRBJ1-2; 9 bases match TRBD1. The CDR3 loop spans 14 amino acids. V lost 4 bases, J lost 6 bases, and 6 bases stayed unmatched. Germline assignment: CDR1 SEHNR and CDR2 FQNEAQ (reference sequence). CDR3 coding DNA: TGTGCCAGCAGCTCTCGGGACAGGGATCATGGCTACACCTTC. It translates to CASSSRDRDHGYTF.

This chain links TRBV27 with TRBJ2-7, with TRBD1 as a possible D gene (6 bases). Germline values: CDR1 MNHEY, CDR2 SMNVEV (reference sequence). CDR3 size: 15 residues. Trimming took off 5 bases at V and 2 bases at J, with 16 bases between the two ends. The CDR3 DNA sequence: TGTGCCAGCAGTCTGGGGGCAGGAAGAACCTACGAGCAGTACTTC. This codes for CASSLGAGRTYEQYF.

This chain joins TRBV5-6 and TRBJ2-3; D not resolved. V gave up 4 bases and J gave up 1 base, with 7 bases separating them. The CDR3 runs 13 residues. The germline V gene has CDR1 SGHDT and CDR2 YYEEEE. The CDR3 sequence: CASSPARTDTQYF. CDR3 DNA: TGTGCCAGCAGCCCTGCACGCACAGATACGCAGTATTTT. The full variable domain, rest sourced from reference TRBV5-6 and TRBJ2-3, is DAGVTQSPTHLIKTRGQQVTLRCSPKSGHDTVSWYQQALGQGPQFIFQYYEEEERQRGNFPDRFSGHQFPNYSSELNVNALLLGDSALYLCASSPARTDTQYFGPGTRLTVL.

This clone was observed a few times. This CDR3 is CASSLNRGRNEQYF. The DNA of the CDR3 is TGTGCCAGCAGCTTGAACAGGGGGCGCAACGAGCAGTACTTC. The chain joins TRBV7-2 to TRBJ2-7, with 9 bases that match TRBD1. The ends lost 3 bases at V and 5 bases at J; junction bases unmatched: 5. This CDR3 spans 14 amino acids. Germline assignment: CDR1 SGHTA and CDR2 FQGNSA.

This clone occurred once. The V and J genes are TRBV7-9 and TRBJ1-2; 7 nucleotides line up with TRBD1. After removal of 10 bases from V and 0 bases from J, the junction contained 11 bases not matched to a gene. Germline values: CDR1 SEHNR, CDR2 FQNEAQ (reference sequence). The CDR3 length is 15 residues. The CDR3 coding sequence is TGTGCCACCGCCCGGACAGGAGAGGCTAACTATGGCTACACCTTC. Translated: CATARTGEANYGYTF. Full variable domain (outside the CDR3, taken from reference TRBV7-9 and TRBJ1-2): DTGVSQNPRHKITKRGQNVTFRCDPISEHNRLYWYRQTLGQGPEFLTYFQNEAQLEKSRLLSDRFSAERPKGSFSTLEIQRTEQGDSAMYLCATARTGEANYGYTFGSGTRLTVV.

The chain couples TRBV19 to TRBJ2-5; 8 nucleotides agree with TRBD1. The CDR3 is 14 residues long. Germline lookup yields CDR1 LNHDA and CDR2 SQIVND (reference sequence). V was clipped by 5 bases and J by 6 bases; unmatched bases: 8. CDR3 loop: CASSFGQGGKTQYF. Here the CDR3 DNA reads TGTGCCAGTAGTTTTGGACAGGGCGGAAAGACCCAGTACTTC.

The gene calls are TRBV25-1 and TRBJ1-2; 7 bases are a match to TRBD1. The CDR3 has 15 residues. The J segment lost 8 bases and the V segment lost 3 bases, leaving 12 bases of the junction unmatched. From germline, CDR1 is MGHDK and CDR2 SYGVNS. In DNA form, the CDR3 reads TGTGCCAGCAGTGATGACAGGGACTATTTCGGCGGCTACACCTTC. This translates into CASSDDRDYFGGYTF.

This clone was seen only once. The chain uses TRBV19 and TRBJ1-5; weak D call: TRBD1 (5 bases). The germline V and J ends were trimmed by 8 bases and 4 bases, with 15 bases remaining between them. The CDR3 contains 14 residues. In germline, CDR1 is LNHDA, CDR2 SQIVND (reference sequence). CDR3 DNA: TGTGCCAGTCGACTCACCGGGGGGAATCAGCCCCAGCATTTT. The encoded protein is CASRLTGGNQPQHF.

The V call is TRBV18, the J call TRBJ1-1, with D perhaps matching TRBD1 (6 bases). Germline CDR1 reads KGHSH; CDR2 reads LQKENI. V was pared by 6 bases and J by 4 bases, with 12 bases between. The CDR3 totals 13 residues. As DNA, the CDR3 is TGTGCCAGCTCTCCAGGGGCCGGCACTGAAGCTTTCTTT. Its translation: CASSPGAGTEAFF.

This rearrangement joins TRBV11-2 to TRBJ1-2; D is ambiguous. V was shortened by 1 base and J by 4 bases, with 7 bases between the two germline ends. Germline V gene sequence: CDR1 SGHAT, CDR2 FQNNGV. The CDR3 has 13 residues. CDR3 in DNA: TGTGCCAGCAGCTTAGGGTTCGGCTATGGCTACACCTTC. As protein: CASSLGFGYGYTF.

The CDR3 sequence: CASTGRGNREVQPQHF. The CDR3 coding sequence is TGTGCCAGCACAGGTCGGGGGAATCGGGAAGTCCAGCCCCAGCATTTT. The chain is built from TRBV2 and TRBJ1-5; D possibly corresponds to TRBD1 (5 bases). This CDR3 is 16 amino acids long. Per germline, CDR1 SNHLY and CDR2 FYNNEI. The germline V and J ends were trimmed by 7 bases and 7 bases, with 23 bases remaining between them.

The chain links TRBV6-6 to TRBJ2-1, with a tentative D call TRBD1 (6 bases). V dropped 4 bases and J dropped 10 bases, with 17 bases sitting between them. This CDR3 is built from 14 residues. Looked up from germline, CDR1 is MNHNY and CDR2 is SVGAGI (reference sequence). CDR3 residues: CASSLDPYRGEQFF. The CDR3 bases are TGTGCCAGCAGTTTGGATCCTTATAGGGGGGAGCAGTTCTTC.

The V gene is TRBV6-5, the J gene TRBJ1-2; possible D gene TRBD1, 5 bases. The V end was cut by 0 bases, the J end by 7 bases, with 18 bases between. The CDR3 contains 16 residues. Germline V gene lookup returns CDR1 MNHEY and CDR2 SVGAGI. CDR3 bases: TGTGCCAGCAGTTACTCGTTACAGCCGGTCGGGGGTGGCTACACCTTC. It specifies CASSYSLQPVGGGYTF.

This chain connects TRBV19 to TRBJ1-5; TRBD1 might be the D (5 bases). This CDR3 is built from 18 residues. Germline CDR1 is LNHDA and CDR2 is SQIVND (reference sequence). V was trimmed by 3 bases and J by 0 bases, leaving 18 bases between them. CDR3 loop: CASSITGRARLSNQPQHF. The CDR3 DNA reads TGTGCCAGTAGTATCACCGGCAGGGCGCGCCTTAGCAATCAGCCCCAGCATTTT.

This rearrangement joins TRBV7-7 to TRBJ2-5, with TRBD1 identical over 11 bases. Germline loops: CDR1 SSHAT, CDR2 FNYEAQ (reference sequence). The CDR3 is 15 amino acids. V shed 3 bases and J 1 base; nucleotides not matched to a gene: 1. CDR3: CASSLGTGGQETQYF. In DNA, the CDR3 is TGTGCCAGCAGCTTGGGGACAGGGGGCCAAGAGACCCAGTACTTC.

V and J are TRBV5-4 and TRBJ1-3, with 8 bases that match TRBD1. The CDR3 runs 16 residues. After removal of 3 bases from V and 0 bases from J, the junction contained 5 bases not matched to a gene. Germline V lookup: CDR1 SGHNT, CDR2 YYREEE (reference sequence). The CDR3: CASSSGQGVSGNTIYF. Written as DNA, the CDR3 is TGTGCCAGCAGCTCTGGACAGGGAGTCTCTGGAAACACCATATATTTT.

The chain employs TRBV11-3 and TRBJ2-1, with a possible D match to TRBD1 (6 bases). Trimming removed 1 base from V and 6 bases from J, with 13 bases in between. The germline CDR1 and CDR2 sequences are SGHNT and YENEEA. The CDR3 spans 15 residues. CDR3 nucleotide sequence: TGTGCCAGCAGCTTAGGAGCGTTCAGGGGCAATGAGCAGTTCTTC. The encoded protein is CASSLGAFRGNEQFF. The full variable domain, rest sourced from reference TRBV11-3 and TRBJ2-1, is EAGVVQSPRYKIIEKKQPVAFWCNPISGHNTLYWYLQNLGQGPELLIRYENEEAVDDSQLPKDRFSAERLKGVDSTLKIQPAELGDSAVYLCASSLGAFRGNEQFFGPGTRLTVL.

The genes are TRBV5-8 and TRBJ2-3; D tentatively fits TRBD1 or TRBD2 (5 bases each). V was shortened by 5 bases and J by 4 bases, with 11 bases between the two germline ends. The CDR3 runs 13 residues. Germline V lookup: CDR1 SGHTS, CDR2 YDEGEE. CDR3 nucleotides: TGTGCCAGCAGTTGGGGGTTCCCAGATACGCAGTATTTT. Translated: CASSWGFPDTQYF. Full variable domain (remainder filled in from reference TRBV5-8 and TRBJ2-3): EAGVTQSPTHLIKTRGQQATLRCSPISGHTSVYWYQQALGLGLQFLLWYDEGEERNRGNFPPRFSGRQFPNYSSELNVNALELEDSALYLCASSWGFPDTQYFGPGTRLTVL.

This clone has only one observation. This sequence joins TRBV9 and TRBJ2-2, with D perhaps matching TRBD1 (5 bases). CDR3 length: 19 residues. Germline V CDR1 and CDR2: SGDLS, YYNGEE. Trimming left V 0 bases short and J 3 bases short, with 21 bases between. CDR3 loop: CASSVVGAPHRWDTGELFF. The DNA of the CDR3 is TGTGCCAGCAGCGTAGTAGGGGCCCCCCATAGGTGGGACACCGGGGAGCTGTTTTTT.

The chain joins TRBV5-8 to TRBJ2-7; TRBD1 aligns across 10 bases. Germline CDR1 reads SGHTS; CDR2 reads YDEGEE. This CDR3 has 16 residues. V lost 4 bases to trimming and J lost 4 bases; unmatched junction nucleotides: 11. The CDR3 DNA is TGTGCCAGCAGCAGGAAACCGGGACAGGGGCTTTACGAGCAGTACTTC. It is translated as CASSRKPGQGLYEQYF.

Details on this clone: At one end the junction does not follow the germline gene, possibly because of a read error. J is TRBJ2-1 and V is TRBV29-1; 16 bases map to TRBD2. The CDR3 extends over 15 amino acids. Germline lookup yields CDR1 SQVTM and CDR2 ANQGSEA. The CDR3 loop is CSVGTTGTSGGARVF. CDR3 coding DNA: TGCAGCGTTGGGACGACCGGGACTAGCGGGGGGGCCAGGGTCTTC.

This chain connects TRBV15 to TRBJ2-7; D possibly matches TRBD1 or TRBD2 (6 bases each). The CDR3 is made up of 17 amino acids. Germline V gives CDR1 LNHNV, CDR2 YYDKDF (reference sequence). The ends were cut back, 3 bases at V and 5 bases at J, with 23 bases in the middle. The CDR3 DNA is TGTGCCACCAGCAGGGCCACTCGGCAGGGGAGGTTCCACGAGCAGTACTTC. This encodes CATSRATRQGRFHEQYF.

The chain combines TRBV6-1 with TRBJ1-6; D ambiguous. CDR1 MNHNS and CDR2 SASEGT come from the germline V gene. V was shortened by 2 bases and J by 2 bases, with 10 bases between the two germline ends. The CDR3 has 16 residues. The CDR3 is CASSEKRSAYNSPLHF. The CDR3 DNA reads TGTGCCAGCAGTGAAAAGAGGTCCGCCTATAATTCACCCCTCCACTTT.

The V call is TRBV7-9, the J call TRBJ2-1; 8 bases align to TRBD1. The CDR3 length is 14 residues. V trimming: 3 bases; J trimming: 8 bases; junction bases outside the gene matches: 6. Germline loops: CDR1 SEHNR, CDR2 FQNEAQ (reference sequence). CDR3 loop: CASSLSGRGHEQFF. CDR3 bases: TGTGCCAGCAGCTTGAGCGGCAGGGGGCATGAGCAGTTCTTC.

The chain has TRBV20-1 and TRBJ2-1; D is unresolved. Germline V gene data show CDR1 as DFQATT and CDR2 as SNEGSKA (reference sequence). There are 9 residues in the CDR3. V lost 6 bases and J 10 bases, leaving 7 bases between the germline ends. The CDR3 loop is CSAGREQFF. The CDR3 DNA sequence: TGCAGTGCCGGACGAGAGCAGTTCTTC.

The V call is TRBV2, the J call TRBJ2-7; tentatively, D is TRBD1 or TRBD2 (5 bases each). Per the germline V gene, CDR1 is SNHLY and CDR2 is FYNNEI. This CDR3 spans 13 amino acids. V was clipped by 5 bases and J by 4 bases, with 12 bases between them. As DNA, the CDR3 is TGTGCCAGCAGTCGGGACGGATTGTACGAGCAGTACTTC. Translation: CASSRDGLYEQYF.

V usage is TRBV30 and J usage is TRBJ1-1; unclear D gene. V was clipped by 5 bases and J by 1 base, with 8 bases between them. The V gene's germline CDR1 is GTSNPN and CDR2 SVGIG (reference sequence). The CDR3 is 12 amino acids. CDR3 nucleotides: TGTGCCTGGGGGCACAAGAACACTGAAGCTTTCTTT. This codes for CAWGHKNTEAFF.

The chain is built from TRBV6-5 and TRBJ1-1; D is uncertain. V lost 2 bases and J 0 bases, leaving 10 bases between the germline ends. This CDR3 is 15 amino acids long. CDR1 MNHEY and CDR2 SVGAGI come from the germline V gene. CDR3 sequence reads: CASSYKLHLNTEAFF. CDR3 bases: TGTGCCAGCAGTTACAAGCTGCATCTGAACACTGAAGCTTTCTTT.